The entry that follows covers one T cell receptor beta chain sequence. The sample is drawn from a study of T cells in tuberculosis. The V and J ends lost 1 base and 4 bases respectively, with 14 bases between them. Per the germline V gene, CDR1 is SGHVS and CDR2 is FNYEAQ. The CDR3 is 16 amino acids. Method: immunoSEQ multiplex PCR; TCRdb's copy keeps in-frame clones and lacks some. Of 35,000 to 45,000 clones in the sample, about 95% were seen once. V gene TRBV7-6 combines with J gene TRBJ2-1; D is perhaps TRBD2 (6 bases). The sample consisted of PBMCs. This TCR came from a donor between 10 and 35 years old with latent tuberculosis or without tuberculosis infection. Some clones in this sample may be carry-over from other donors' samples. The CDR3 sequence: CASSLGRVAVYNEQFF. The CDR3 coding sequence is TGTGCCAGCAGCTTAGGTAGGGTAGCGGTGTACAATGAGCAGTTCTTC.